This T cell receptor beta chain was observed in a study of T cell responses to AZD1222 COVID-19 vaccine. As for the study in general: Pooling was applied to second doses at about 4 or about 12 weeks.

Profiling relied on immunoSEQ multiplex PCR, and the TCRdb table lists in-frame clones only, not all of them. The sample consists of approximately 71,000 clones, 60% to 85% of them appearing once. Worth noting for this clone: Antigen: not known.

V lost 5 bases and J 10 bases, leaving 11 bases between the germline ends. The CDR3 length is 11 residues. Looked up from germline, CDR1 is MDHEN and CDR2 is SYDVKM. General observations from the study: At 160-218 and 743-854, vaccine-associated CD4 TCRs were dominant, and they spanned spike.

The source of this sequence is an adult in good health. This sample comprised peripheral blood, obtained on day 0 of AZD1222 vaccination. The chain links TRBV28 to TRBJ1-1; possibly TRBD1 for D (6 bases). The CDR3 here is CASSTGSRAFF. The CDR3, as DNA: TGTGCCAGCAGTACAGGGTCTCGAGCTTTCTTT.